A single sample is the source of the 5 T cell receptor beta chains below, sequenced in a study of OX40 agonist ivuxolimab in advanced cancers. Repertoires were generated with immunoSEQ multiplex PCR, while TCRdb's copy carries only in-frame clones and drops some. Of 70,000 to 100,000 clones listed, around four fifths are singletons. The material sequenced was CD4+ or CD8+ T cells sorted from blood, taken in a trial of the OX40 agonist ivuxolimab. The receptors here all came from an adult with an advanced solid tumor such as melanoma, head and neck, liver or kidney cancer.

As DNA, the CDR3 is TGTGCCAGCAGCCAAGATCCCCCCGGACTAGCGGGGGACAATGAGCAGTTCTTC. Translation gives CASSQDPPGLAGDNEQFF. The chain has TRBV4-2 and TRBJ2-1, with 13 positions matching TRBD2. The CDR3 loop spans 18 amino acids. V shed 0 bases, J shed 5 bases, and the junction held 7 bases outside the gene matches. Germline CDR1 reads LGHNA; CDR2 reads YNFKEQ.

The sample holds a few counts of this clone. The chain has TRBV5-1 and TRBJ2-5, with D possibly called TRBD1 or TRBD2 (5 bases each). CDR1 is SGHRS, CDR2 YFSETQ, per germline. Trimming removed 4 bases at V and 2 bases at J, with 15 bases between. CDR3 size: 15 residues. The CDR3 spells CASSAGTREQETQYF. The CDR3 DNA is TGCGCCAGCAGCGCCGGGACCAGGGAACAAGAGACCCAGTACTTC.

V gene TRBV9 combines with J gene TRBJ2-5, with D perhaps matching TRBD1 or TRBD2 (5 bases each). With 3 bases removed from V and 0 bases from J, the gap between germline ends came to 27 bases. There are 20 residues in the CDR3. CDR1 and CDR2 from the germline V gene are SGDLS and YYNGEE. This CDR3 is CASSASRGPGRGLYQETQYF. In nucleotides, the CDR3 is TGTGCCAGCAGCGCAAGTCGGGGACCGGGTCGGGGATTGTACCAAGAGACCCAGTACTTC.

The chain has TRBV6-1 and TRBJ1-1, with D possibly TRBD1 on 6 matching bases. Germline CDR1 is MNHNS and CDR2 is SASEGT. The CDR3 has 13 amino acids. V gave up 6 bases and J gave up 6 bases, with 14 bases separating them. The CDR3 spells CASRGASQSEAFF. The CDR3 region has the DNA TGTGCCAGCAGGGGGGCAAGCCAGTCTGAAGCTTTCTTT.

The chain couples TRBV7-2 to TRBJ2-3, with TRBD1 matching 10 bases. The CDR3 is 15 residues long. CDR1 is SGHTA and CDR2 is FQGNSA in the germline V gene. J gave up 4 bases and V 6 bases, and 7 bases lay outside the gene matches. CDR3 bases: TGTGCCAGCAGTTCAGACAGGGGGCGATCAGATACGCAGTATTTT. This sequence encodes CASSSDRGRSDTQYF.